This T cell receptor beta chain was captured by sequencing in a study of molecular identifiers for immune sequencing clone quantification. Germline CDR1 and CDR2: SGHTA and FQGNSA. This CDR3 is 18 amino acids long. V was shortened by 5 bases and J by 3 bases, with 26 bases between the two germline ends. In TCRdb, the PCR reads were re-called with MiXCR into one record per CDR3 protein. The data show 12,000 or so distinct CDR3 sequences, roughly 18% seen once. The sequenced sample was naive CD8+ T cells from blood, with Jurkat cell RNA spiked in. The subset was: FACS-sorted CD8+CD4-CCR7+CD45RA+ naive T cells. The chain has TRBV7-2 and TRBJ2-7, with no clear D. This sequence originates from a human donor in good health. Some libraries in this study had Jurkat cell RNA spiked in. The DNA of the CDR3 is TGTGCCAGCAGCCCCCTTGCCTATCAAGGAGCTAGTTTCTACGAGCAGTACTTC. This encodes CASSPLAYQGASFYEQYF. Full variable domain (outside the CDR3, taken from reference TRBV7-2 and TRBJ2-7): GAGVSQSPSNKVTEKGKDVELRCDPISGHTALYWYRQSLGQGLEFLIYFQGNSAPDKSGLPSDRFSAERTGGSVSTLTIQRTQQEDSAVYLCASSPLAYQGASFYEQYFGPGTRLTVT.